Each of the 25 T cell receptor beta chains below was sequenced from the same sample in a study of T cell responses to AZD1222 COVID-19 vaccine. Only in-frame clones appear in the TCRdb table, and some are missing; sequencing was by immunoSEQ multiplex PCR. The repertoire includes 75,000 to 100,000 clones, 90% to 95% of them detected once, and roughly 12% sits in the top ten. Here the sequenced sample was peripheral blood, taken on day 0 of AZD1222 vaccination. The source is an adult in good health.

The chain recombines TRBV5-1 with TRBJ1-1; perhaps TRBD1 as D (5 bases). The V end was cut by 4 bases, the J end by 4 bases, with 17 bases between. Germline CDR1 reads SGHRS; CDR2 reads YFSETQ. The CDR3 covers 15 residues. This chain's CDR3 is CASSPGRGPSTEAFF. Written as DNA, the CDR3 is TGCGCCAGCAGCCCTGGGCGGGGACCGAGCACTGAAGCTTTCTTT.

The chain links TRBV10-3 to TRBJ1-1; D call uncertain. Germline lookup yields CDR1 ENHRY and CDR2 SYGVKD. The CDR3 is 13 residues long. Trimming stripped 7 bases from V and 4 bases from J, with 13 bases between. The CDR3 nucleotides read TGTGCCATCAAAGGGATAGAAGGCACTGAAGCTTTCTTT. Translated: CAIKGIEGTEAFF.

The V call is TRBV19, the J call TRBJ1-5, with D perhaps matching TRBD1 (5 bases). The CDR3 contains 16 residues. The germline CDR1 and CDR2 sequences are LNHDA and SQIVND (reference sequence). The V end was cut by 0 bases, the J end by 3 bases, with 12 bases between. The CDR3 DNA reads as TGTGCCAGTAGTATAGATGGAGCAGGGCCCAATCAGCCCCAGCATTTT. It encodes CASSIDGAGPNQPQHF.

The chain employs TRBV3-1 (or the pseudogene TRBV3-2) and TRBJ2-7; 7 nucleotides agree with TRBD1. The germline V gene has CDR1 LGHDT and CDR2 YNNKEL (reference sequence). V shed 1 base and J 0 bases; nucleotides not matched to a gene: 6. This CDR3 has 16 amino acids. The CDR3 sequence: CASSQAPGQSSYEQYF. CDR3 nucleotides: TGTGCCAGCAGCCAAGCCCCGGGACAGAGCTCCTACGAGCAGTACTTC.

V gene TRBV11-2 combines with J gene TRBJ2-7, with D tentatively TRBD2 (6 bases). The CDR3 is made up of 16 amino acids. V was cut by 0 bases and J by 1 base, with 13 bases left in between. Germline lookup yields CDR1 SGHAT and CDR2 FQNNGV. Here the CDR3 reads CASSLDWASGSYEQYF. DNA of the CDR3: TGTGCCAGCAGCTTAGATTGGGCCAGCGGGTCCTACGAGCAGTACTTC.

J is TRBJ2-3 and V is TRBV27; D remains ambiguous. Germline values: CDR1 MNHEY, CDR2 SMNVEV (reference sequence). Trimming left V 5 bases short and J 2 bases short, with 5 bases between. The CDR3 is made up of 12 amino acids. The CDR3 DNA reads as TGTGCCAGCAGTACCCTCACAGATACGCAGTATTTT. As protein: CASSTLTDTQYF.

The chain employs TRBV5-1 and TRBJ2-7; TRBD1 matches at 8 bases. The junction had 7 bases not matched to a gene; V was cut back by 5 bases and J by 0 bases. CDR3 length: 15 residues. Germline V gene data show CDR1 as SGHRS and CDR2 as YFSETQ. The CDR3 region has the DNA TGCGCCAGCAGTTTACAGGGGGGACTCTCCTACGAGCAGTACTTC. This sequence encodes CASSLQGGLSYEQYF.

Points on this clone: One junction end disagrees with the germline gene, perhaps due to a read error. Other DNA sequences in this specimen translate into the identical CDR3. The CDR3: CASSEGYSNQPQHF. Written as DNA, the CDR3 is TGTGCCAGTAGTGAAGGGTATAGCAATCAGCCCCAGCATTTT. The genes are TRBV6-1 and TRBJ1-5; no clear D. The CDR3 covers 14 residues. The germline gives CDR1 MNHNS, CDR2 SASEGT.

The V and J genes are TRBV11-2 and TRBJ2-7; 7 nucleotides match TRBD2. After removal of 3 bases from V and 5 bases from J, the junction contained 16 bases not matched to a gene. Germline loops: CDR1 SGHAT, CDR2 FQNNGV. This CDR3 spans 17 amino acids. CDR3 DNA sequence: TGTGCCAGCAGCTTCCCAGAGAGCGGGACCCCTGGGGACGAGCAGTACTTC. Translating gives CASSFPESGTPGDEQYF.

This rearrangement joins TRBV29-1 to TRBJ2-6; D not resolved. V was pared by 5 bases and J by 0 bases, with 8 bases between. The CDR3 is 14 amino acids. Germline CDR1 SQVTM, CDR2 ANQGSEA. The CDR3 here is CSVYKDSGANVLTF. In DNA, the CDR3 is TGCAGCGTTTACAAAGACTCTGGGGCCAACGTCCTGACTTTC. Looking up the rest from reference TRBV29-1 and TRBJ2-6 gives the full variable domain: SAVISQKPSRDICQRGTSLTIQCQVDSQVTMMFWYRQQPGQSLTLIATANQGSEATYESGFVIDKFPISRPNLTFSTLTVSNMSPEDSSIYLCSVYKDSGANVLTFGAGSRLTVL.

The chain couples TRBV4-1 to TRBJ1-2; D is uncertain. V was pared by 0 bases and J by 4 bases, with 9 bases between. Germline-derived CDR1 and CDR2 are MGHRA and YSYEKL. The CDR3 length is 14 residues. CDR3 protein: CASSQDGSPYGYTF. In DNA, the CDR3 is TGCGCCAGCAGCCAAGATGGCAGCCCCTATGGCTACACCTTC.

The chain uses TRBV5-1 and TRBJ1-6; D unclear. CDR1 is SGHRS and CDR2 is YFSETQ in the germline V gene. Trimming removed 0 bases at V and 8 bases at J, with 18 bases between. This CDR3 has 17 residues. CDR3 nucleotide sequence: TGCGCCAGCAGCTTGGTGGCGGGGAGCCGCCAGGATTCACCCCTCCACTTT. This translates into CASSLVAGSRQDSPLHF.

The chain recombines TRBV2 with TRBJ1-5; D possibly corresponds to TRBD1 (5 bases). Per germline, CDR1 SNHLY and CDR2 FYNNEI. The V end lost 5 bases, the J end lost 0 bases, and 11 bases lay between the germline ends. CDR3 length: 15 amino acids. CDR3 residues: CASSRQYYSNQPQHF. The CDR3 DNA reads TGTGCCAGCAGTCGACAGTACTATAGCAATCAGCCCCAGCATTTT.

V gene TRBV5-6 combines with J gene TRBJ2-3, with 9 bases identical to TRBD1. The germline V gene encodes CDR1 SGHDT and CDR2 YYEEEE. The CDR3 is made up of 15 amino acids. The ends lost 2 bases at V and 1 base at J; junction bases unmatched: 2. CDR3 sequence: CASSFRTGGTDTQYF. The CDR3 nucleotides read TGTGCCAGCAGCTTCAGGACAGGGGGCACAGATACGCAGTATTTT.

The chain employs TRBV12-3 or TRBV12-4 and TRBJ1-6; D is ambiguous. This CDR3 region has 12 residues. The V end lost 3 bases, the J end lost 7 bases, and 4 bases lay between the germline ends. The CDR3 DNA reads as TGTGCCAGCAGTTTCGAGAATTCACCCCTCCACTTT. It yields the protein CASSFENSPLHF.

The gene calls are TRBV15 and TRBJ1-2; D not certain. V lost 0 bases, J lost 7 bases, and 9 bases lay in between. The CDR3 has 13 residues. From germline, CDR1 is LNHNV and CDR2 YYDKDF (reference sequence). The CDR3 DNA sequence: TGTGCCACCAGCAGAGATCCTGGGGTTGGCTACACCTTC. It specifies CATSRDPGVGYTF.

The chain carries TRBV10-3 and TRBJ2-7; 7 nucleotides match TRBD2. The V gene's germline CDR1 is ENHRY and CDR2 SYGVKD. The V gene end was trimmed by 2 bases and the J gene end by 5 bases; junction bases not matched to a gene: 9. The CDR3 runs 15 residues. This CDR3 is CAISELMASGDEQYF. CDR3 DNA sequence: TGTGCCATCAGTGAGCTTATGGCTAGCGGCGACGAGCAGTACTTC.

The V and J genes are TRBV5-1 and TRBJ2-1; D may be TRBD2 (6 bases). Trimming removed 1 base from V and 1 base from J, with 6 bases in between. This CDR3 has 14 amino acids. Per germline, CDR1 SGHRS and CDR2 YFSETQ. The CDR3 coding sequence is TGCGCCAGCAGCTTGCGGGAGTCCTACAATGAGCAGTTCTTC. This translates into CASSLRESYNEQFF.

The genes are TRBV9 and TRBJ2-1, with D perhaps TRBD2 (5 bases). The CDR3 consists of 16 residues. Germline V gives CDR1 SGDLS, CDR2 YYNGEE. The V gene lost 3 bases and the J gene lost 1 base, with 14 bases spanning the gap. The CDR3 nucleotides read TGTGCCAGCAGCGGGTGGGGTGCGGGTTCCTACAATGAGCAGTTCTTC. Translated, it gives CASSGWGAGSYNEQFF.

This clone was seen only once. The chain uses TRBV14 and TRBJ1-2; D is undetermined. The CDR3 loop spans 14 amino acids. CDR1 and CDR2 (germline): SGHDN, FVKESK. V lost 1 base, J lost 8 bases, and 14 bases lay in between. The DNA of the CDR3 is TGTGCCAGCAGCCAAGGCGGGTCCCCGAGAGGCTACACCTTC. Its translation: CASSQGGSPRGYTF.

The rearrangement links TRBV6-2 or TRBV6-3 to TRBJ1-5; D not resolved. The CDR3 runs to 13 residues. Trimming shortened V by 0 bases and J by 7 bases, and 7 bases separated the two germline ends. Germline assignment: CDR1 MNHEY and CDR2 SVGEGT. CDR3 amino acids: CASSYSVFQPQHF. CDR3 nucleotide sequence: TGTGCCAGCAGTTACTCGGTTTTCCAGCCCCAGCATTTT.

This clone was seen only a few times. The chain is built from TRBV23-1 and TRBJ1-2; 10 nucleotides match TRBD1. TRBV23-1 is recorded as an ORF, its role being uncertain. This CDR3 is built from 14 residues. With 2 bases clipped from V and 8 bases from J, the junction kept 5 bases outside the gene matches. CDR3 nucleotides: TGCGCCAGCAGTCAAAACGGGACAGGGGAAGGCTACACCTTC. Translated, it gives CASSQNGTGEGYTF.

DNA for the CDR3: TGTGCCAGCAGTTGGGGTCTTGGGACTGAAGCTTTCTTT. As protein: CASSWGLGTEAFF. The rearrangement links TRBV6-5 to TRBJ1-1; D gene ambiguous. CDR1 is MNHEY, CDR2 SVGAGI, per germline. This CDR3 comprises 13 residues. With 4 bases removed from V and 5 bases from J, the gap between germline ends came to 11 bases.

This chain joins TRBV2 and TRBJ1-2, with unresolved D. CDR1 and CDR2 from the germline V gene are SNHLY and FYNNEI. The CDR3 runs 15 residues. Trimming took off 3 bases at V and 2 bases at J, with 13 bases between the two ends. The CDR3 nucleotides read TGTGCCAGCAGTGATTATTTGGATGCCAACTATGGCTACACCTTC. Translating gives CASSDYLDANYGYTF.

J is TRBJ2-1 and V is TRBV2; 7 nucleotides agree with TRBD2. Per the germline V gene, CDR1 is SNHLY and CDR2 is FYNNEI. V was clipped by 4 bases and J by 4 bases; unmatched bases: 4. The CDR3 runs to 14 residues. CDR3 nucleotides: TGTGCCAGCAGTGCACTAGCGTCTTACAATGAGCAGTTCTTC. Its protein is CASSALASYNEQFF.